Listed below are T cell receptor beta chains from one sample, sequenced in a study of cytomegalovirus exposure and HLA in healthy donors. Some clones are missing from TCRdb's copy, which holds only in-frame ones; the method was immunoSEQ multiplex PCR. This table has under 200,000 clones, roughly 80% appearing once. The sample comprised PBMCs. All receptors derive from a young man in good health and CMV-seronegative. Both conserved end residues are part of each CDR3. A D gene is named only where the DNA matches it firmly. Size values are once, few and many counts, or a class for expanded clones, and some rows have none.

d_gene	j_gene	abundance	v_gene	CDR3nt	CDR3aa
TRBD2	TRBJ2-7	.	TRBV5-1	TGCGCCAGCAGCTTGAAGGGGACTAGCGGGGGACTCAACTACGAGCAGTACTTC	CASSLKGTSGGLNYEQYF
.	TRBJ2-5	.	TRBV7-7	TGTGCCAGCAGCCCAGACAGACAAGAGACCCAGTACTTC	CASSPDRQETQYF
TRBD1	TRBJ2-4	.	TRBV2	TGTGCCAGCTATGTGGACAGGGTATATGGCATTCAGTACTTC	CASYVDRVYGIQYF
TRBD1	TRBJ2-3	.	TRBV28	TGTGCCAGCAGCCCTAGACAGGGGGCGCGCACAGATACGCAGTATTTT	CASSPRQGARTDTQYF
.	TRBJ2-5	once	TRBV21-1	TGTGCCAGCAGTATTGGGGAAGGGGACATTTATCAAGAGACCCAGTACTTC	CASSIGEGDIYQETQYF
TRBD1	TRBJ2-7	.	TRBV9	TGTGCCAGTGGGAAGGGACAGGGGAGGAACGAGCAGTACTTC	CASGKGQGRNEQYF
.	TRBJ2-6	few	TRBV27	TGTGCCAGCAGTTCCCCGCCAGGGGCCAGCTCTGGGGCCAACGTCCTGACTTTC	CASSSPPGASSGANVLTF
TRBD2	TRBJ2-5	.	TRBV14	TGTGCCAGCAGCCAGATCCGGGGGGGCCGGGAGACCCAGTACTTC	CASSQIRGGRETQYF
.	TRBJ1-2	.	TRBV10-3	TGTGCCATCAGTGAGTCTACTGGTTTTAACTATGGCTACACCTTC	CAISESTGFNYGYTF
TRBD1	TRBJ2-5	.	TRBV12-5	TGTGCTAGTGGTTTGGGAGGGGGCGGGCAAGAGACCCAGTACTTC	CASGLGGGGQETQYF
.	TRBJ2-2	.	TRBV7-3	TGTGCCAGCGCCCCCCTACCCCCCGGGGGCACCGGGGAGCTGTTTTTT	CASAPLPPGGTGELFF
.	TRBJ1-1	few	TRBV4-1	TGCGCCAGCAGCCAAGGGCAGGGGCGCTGGGGGGCTTTCTTT	CASSQGQGRWGAFF
.	TRBJ2-7	once	TRBV7-2	TGTGCCAGCAGCTTTACCAGCGGGTACGAGCAGTACTTC	CASSFTSGYEQYF
TRBD1	TRBJ1-2	.	TRBV19	TGTGCCAGTAGTATATCGGGACAGCTTAACTATGGCTACACCTTC	CASSISGQLNYGYTF
.	TRBJ2-5	once	TRBV5-6	TGTGCCAGTTCTCGGGTACCTCAAGAGACCCAGTACTTC	CASSRVPQETQYF
.	TRBJ1-1	.	TRBV7-2	TGTGCCAGCAGTCTAAGCCTGATGGACACTGAAGCTTTCTTT	CASSLSLMDTEAFF
.	TRBJ2-6	.	TRBV19	TGTGCCAGTACCCTCGTAGCTGGGGCCAACGTCCTGACTTTC	CASTLVAGANVLTF
.	TRBJ2-1	.	TRBV6-5	TGTGCCAGCAGTTACGCCAGGGAGGTCGGCAATGAGCAGTTCTTC	CASSYAREVGNEQFF
TRBD2	TRBJ2-3	.	TRBV6-5	TGTGCCAGCAGCCGAGCGGGAGGGCCCGATACGCAGTATTTT	CASSRAGGPDTQYF
TRBD2	TRBJ2-1	few	TRBV10-1	TGCGCCAGCAGTGAGTCAGGACTAGCGGGGACCTACAATGAGCAGTTCTTC	CASSESGLAGTYNEQFF
TRBD2	TRBJ2-1	.	TRBV19	TGTGCCAGTAGTTTACTAGCGGGAGCTCTCTACAATGAGCAGTTCTTC	CASSLLAGALYNEQFF
TRBD2	TRBJ2-1	few	TRBV15	TGTGCCACCAGCAGAGATACCGAGCGGGGGGGCCCCGATGAGCAGTTCTTC	CATSRDTERGGPDEQFF
TRBD2	TRBJ2-7	.	TRBV5-5	TGTGCCAGCAGCTTGGGTTCCCCCGGACTAGATTCCTACGAGCAGTACTTC	CASSLGSPGLDSYEQYF
TRBD1	TRBJ2-7	.	TRBV9	TGTGCCAGCAGCCCAAAGACGGGACAGGGAATCCACGAGCAGTACTTC	CASSPKTGQGIHEQYF
.	TRBJ2-7	.	TRBV5-1	TGCGCCAGCAGCTTCGTCCTTGGGCGCGAGCAGTACTTC	CASSFVLGREQYF
.	TRBJ2-1	once	TRBV19	TGTGCCAGTAGTATCCGGCTGTTCACTGAACGGGGGAATGAGCAGTTCTTC	CASSIRLFTERGNEQFF